This TCR beta chain was captured in a study of sequential checkpoint blockade in melanoma. Study-wide background: Maintenance nivolumab came after either treatment sequence. About 90 pretreatment tumor DNA samples were TCRβ immunosequenced. Whole-study results and caveats: Response in arm A was associated with pretreatment TIL clonality.

Treatment indicated: randomized to nivolumab then ipilimumab (arm A) or the reverse (arm B). None of the patients previously received DNA-damaging chemotherapy. The CDR3 spans 13 residues. The germline gives CDR1 SGDLS, CDR2 YYNGEE. Trimming removed 0 bases from V and 3 bases from J, with 5 bases in between. The table lists this clone with a few counts. The target antigen is unknown. Repertoires were generated with immunoSEQ multiplex PCR, while TCRdb's copy carries only in-frame clones and drops some. Among approximately 790 clones listed, roughly 25% were seen once. The sequence was collected from a human donor with melanoma. The specimen was tumor tissue (inferred from file names), collected from a patient given nivolumab and ipilimumab in sequence. The chain is built from TRBV9 and TRBJ2-3; unclear D gene. CDR3 nucleotides: TGTGCCAGCAGCGTAGGTGGGACAGATACGCAGTATTTT. It encodes CASSVGGTDTQYF.